The T cell receptor (beta chain) described here comes from a study of neoadjuvant nivolumab and ipilimumab in lung cancer. Assay used: immunoSEQ multiplex PCR; TCRdb lists only in-frame clones, some missing. The data hold 10,000 to 15,000 clones, with 95% observed a single time. The V gene end was trimmed by 4 bases and the J gene end by 0 bases; junction bases not matched to a gene: 7. CDR3 length equals 16 residues. Germline assignment: CDR1 PRHDT and CDR2 FYEKMQ (reference sequence). Sequencing was performed on peripheral blood, taken after neoadjuvant nivolumab, alone or with ipilimumab, at or shortly before surgery. This chain joins TRBV13 and TRBJ2-3; 7 bases align to TRBD1. The TCR originated in an adult with non-small cell lung cancer. The CDR3 region has the DNA TGTGCCAGCAGCTGGCTTGGGACAGCAAGCACAGATACGCAGTATTTT. Its translation: CASSWLGTASTDTQYF.